Shown below are 20 T cell receptor beta chains from a single sample sequenced in a study of T cell changes during pregnancy in multiple sclerosis. Libraries were prepared by immunoSEQ multiplex PCR; TCRdb keeps only in-frame clonotypes and omits some of them. The sample shows 70,000 to 75,000 clones, around nine tenths of them seen only once. The specimen comprised peripheral blood, sampled in the second trimester of pregnancy. Receptors originate from a female donor in good health, enrolled as a control in a pregnancy study.

The chain combines TRBV5-5 with TRBJ1-1; perhaps TRBD1 as D (5 bases). Trimming pared 2 bases from V and 1 base from J, leaving 9 bases between. CDR1 and CDR2 (germline): SGHKS, YYEKEE (reference sequence). This CDR3 comprises 14 residues. The CDR3 DNA reads as TGTGCCAGCAGCTTCTCGGGGGGGAACACTGAAGCTTTCTTT. Encoded protein: CASSFSGGNTEAFF.

The count of this clone is one. The chain is built from TRBV10-3 and TRBJ1-5; D gene uncertain. This CDR3 spans 13 amino acids. Per germline, CDR1 ENHRY and CDR2 SYGVKD. Trimming took 3 bases from V and 4 from J, leaving 7 bases between them. CDR3 in amino acids: CAISESENQPQHF. As DNA, the CDR3 is TGTGCCATCAGTGAATCGGAGAATCAGCCCCAGCATTTT.

The chain joins TRBV2 to TRBJ2-7; 7 positions match TRBD1. This CDR3 is built from 13 residues. Germline V gives CDR1 SNHLY, CDR2 FYNNEI. With 6 bases clipped from V and 3 bases from J, the junction kept 5 bases outside the gene matches. The CDR3 bases are TGTGCCAGCAGGTCACAGGGGCACTACGAGCAGTACTTC. This encodes CASRSQGHYEQYF.

This rearrangement joins TRBV5-6 to TRBJ2-4, with 8 bases identical to TRBD1. CDR3 length: 15 amino acids. V gave up 2 bases and J gave up 2 bases; unmatched junction bases: 3. CDR1 is SGHDT, CDR2 YYEEEE, per germline. As DNA, the CDR3 is TGTGCCAGCAGCTTCCGGGACAGGACCAAAAACATTCAGTACTTC. Translating it yields CASSFRDRTKNIQYF.

This sequence joins TRBV28 and TRBJ1-2; D is ambiguous. Deletions cut 5 bases from V and 10 bases from J, with 17 bases between. CDR3 length: 13 residues. Germline V gene sequence: CDR1 MDHEN, CDR2 SYDVKM. The CDR3: CASSHFPVGVYTF. The DNA for the CDR3 is TGTGCCAGCAGTCATTTCCCCGTCGGGGTCTACACCTTC.

The J gene is TRBJ2-7, the V gene TRBV28; D is ambiguous. This CDR3 is built from 13 residues. Germline V lookup: CDR1 MDHEN, CDR2 SYDVKM. V gave up 10 bases and J gave up 2 bases, with 15 bases separating them. The CDR3 nucleotides read TGTGCCACCTGTATCGGGTTTGCCTACGAGCAGTACTTC. It encodes CATCIGFAYEQYF. Complete variable domain (other parts from reference TRBV28 and TRBJ2-7): DVKVTQSSRYLVKRTGEKVFLECVQDMDHENMFWYRQDPGLGLRLIYFSYDVKMKEKGDIPEGYSVSREKKERFSLILESASTNQTSMYLCATCIGFAYEQYFGPGTRLTVT.

The rearrangement joins TRBV4-3 to TRBJ1-1, with a possible D match to TRBD1 (5 bases). Germline V gene data show CDR1 as LGHNA and CDR2 as YSLEER. This CDR3 spans 14 amino acids. V lost 0 bases and J 9 bases, leaving 14 bases between the germline ends. The CDR3 nucleotides are TGCGCCAGCAGCCAAGATAATTTTCCAGGGCAAGCTTTCTTT. Residues: CASSQDNFPGQAFF.

The J gene is TRBJ1-2, the V gene TRBV30; the match to TRBD1 covers 10 bases. V lost 7 bases to trimming and J lost 8 bases; unmatched junction nucleotides: 13. Germline V gene sequence: CDR1 GTSNPN, CDR2 SVGIG (reference sequence). The CDR3 covers 14 residues. Here the CDR3 reads CASYPGQGKEGYTF. In DNA form, the CDR3 reads TGTGCCTCCTACCCGGGACAGGGGAAGGAGGGCTACACCTTC.

This chain links TRBV25-1 with TRBJ1-5; D call uncertain. The CDR3 spans 14 residues. Germline assignment: CDR1 MGHDK and CDR2 SYGVNS. The V gene lost 6 bases and the J gene lost 2 bases, with 11 bases spanning the gap. The CDR3 DNA reads TGTGCCAGCAGCGGACTTCAGGGCAATCAGCCCCAGCATTTT. Protein sequence: CASSGLQGNQPQHF.

The rearrangement joins TRBV4-3 to TRBJ2-3, with 9 bases aligning to TRBD2. The V gene's germline CDR1 is LGHNA and CDR2 YSLEER. V shed 4 bases, J shed 8 bases, and the junction held 13 bases outside the gene matches. The CDR3 runs to 16 residues. The DNA of the CDR3 is TGCGCCAGCAGCCTAGCGGTGATGATAGCGGGGGCTACGCAGTATTTT. Residues: CASSLAVMIAGATQYF.

This sequence joins TRBV4-1 and TRBJ1-4, with a weak D call TRBD1 (5 bases). This CDR3 comprises 17 residues. Germline CDR1 is MGHRA and CDR2 is YSYEKL. With 2 bases removed from V and 8 bases from J, the gap between germline ends came to 21 bases. The CDR3 protein is CASSQTERRPGGEKLFF. DNA of the CDR3: TGCGCCAGCAGCCAAACGGAGCGCCGTCCGGGGGGGGAAAAACTGTTTTTT.

This chain joins TRBV7-9 and TRBJ1-5, with 12 bases matching TRBD1. Looked up from germline, CDR1 is SEHNR and CDR2 is FQNEAQ (reference sequence). The CDR3 covers 14 residues. V was clipped by 3 bases and J by 15 bases; unmatched bases: 9. CDR3 in amino acids: CASSLAGTGGGWHF. The CDR3 DNA is TGTGCCAGCAGCTTGGCCGGGACAGGGGGCGGGTGGCATTTT.

The chain recombines TRBV5-6 with TRBJ2-7; 12 nucleotides match TRBD2. CDR3 length equals 15 residues. CDR1 is SGHDT, CDR2 YYEEEE, per germline. Losses at the gene ends were 1 base for V and 8 bases for J; bases not matched to a gene: 7. CDR3 protein: CASSLSLAGGLKQYF. Written as DNA, the CDR3 is TGTGCCAGCAGCTTGTCCCTAGCGGGGGGGCTCAAGCAGTACTTC.

This chain joins TRBV27 and TRBJ2-3; tentative D call: TRBD2 (6 bases). Germline-derived CDR1 and CDR2 are MNHEY and SMNVEV (reference sequence). This CDR3 is built from 15 residues. Trimming left V 5 bases short and J 0 bases short, with 12 bases between. The CDR3 DNA reads as TGTGCCAGCAGTCCCTGGGAGGATAGCACAGATACGCAGTATTTT. Encoded protein: CASSPWEDSTDTQYF.

The chain carries TRBV7-3 and TRBJ2-2; D gene uncertain. CDR1 and CDR2 from the germline V gene are SGHTA and FQGTGA. This CDR3 has 12 amino acids. The V gene lost 6 bases and the J gene lost 1 base, with 3 bases spanning the gap. The CDR3 nucleotides read TGTGCCAGCAGTCGGAACACCGGGGAGCTGTTTTTT. Translating gives CASSRNTGELFF. The full variable domain, in which reference TRBV7-3 and TRBJ2-2 provide the parts outside the CDR3, is GAGVSQTPSNKVTEKGKYVELRCDPISGHTALYWYRQSLGQGPEFLIYFQGTGAADDSGLPNDRFFAVRPEGSVSTLKIQRTERGDSAVYLCASSRNTGELFFGEGSRLTVL.

The V gene is TRBV30, the J gene TRBJ2-3; 12 bases align to TRBD2. The ends lost 3 bases at V and 2 bases at J; junction bases unmatched: 3. The CDR3 runs 15 residues. Germline V gene data show CDR1 as GTSNPN and CDR2 as SVGIG (reference sequence). The CDR3 sequence is CAWRGLAGTTDTQYF. The CDR3, as DNA: TGTGCCTGGAGAGGACTAGCGGGGACCACAGATACGCAGTATTTT. Full variable domain (missing parts from reference TRBV30 and TRBJ2-3): SQTIHQWPATLVQPVGSPLSLECTVEGTSNPNLYWYRQAAGRGLQLLFYSVGIGQISSEVPQNLSASRPQDRQFILSSKKLLLSDSGFYLCAWRGLAGTTDTQYFGPGTRLTVL.

The J gene is TRBJ2-3, the V gene TRBV5-1, with D perhaps matching TRBD1 (6 bases). The CDR3 is 16 residues long. Germline V gene sequence: CDR1 SGHRS, CDR2 YFSETQ. The V and J ends lost 4 bases and 0 bases respectively, with 15 bases between them. This chain's CDR3 is CASSQGFGSSTDTQYF. The CDR3 bases are TGCGCCAGCAGCCAGGGGTTTGGATCTAGCACAGATACGCAGTATTTT.

The gene calls are TRBV7-2 and TRBJ2-5; 8 bases line up with TRBD2. CDR3 length: 16 amino acids. Germline CDR1 and CDR2: SGHTA and FQGNSA. The junction had 10 bases not matched to a gene; V was cut back by 4 bases and J by 3 bases. The CDR3 spells CASSSLTSAAEETQYF. Written as DNA, the CDR3 is TGTGCCAGCAGCTCTCTGACTAGCGCGGCTGAAGAGACCCAGTACTTC.

This chain links TRBV4-2 with TRBJ2-7; 11 bases line up with TRBD2. The CDR3 has 15 amino acids. With V trimmed by 5 bases and J by 4 bases, 7 bases remained unmatched. CDR1 is LGHNA, CDR2 YNFKEQ, per germline. CDR3: CASSKLLAGEYEQYF. The CDR3 DNA follows: TGTGCCAGCAGCAAACTACTAGCGGGGGAGTACGAGCAGTACTTC.

The CDR3 here is CASSPPARETQYF. The CDR3 DNA reads TGTGCCAGCTCACCACCCGCGAGGGAGACCCAGTACTTC. The J gene is TRBJ2-5, the V gene TRBV18; D unresolved. Trimming pared 0 bases from V and 5 bases from J, leaving 7 bases between. The CDR3 covers 13 residues. CDR1 is KGHSH, CDR2 LQKENI, per germline.